These 26 T cell receptor beta chains were all obtained from the same sample, sequenced in a study of control samples from healthy donors and cancer patients. TCRdb's table, derived via immunoSEQ multiplex PCR, lists solely in-frame clones and lacks some. The table includes approximately 90,000 clones, roughly 84% detected once. Sequences were obtained from blood. The receptor source for this set is a middle-aged woman in good health.

V gene TRBV5-1 combines with J gene TRBJ2-7; 16 bases match TRBD2. CDR1 and CDR2 from the germline V gene are SGHRS and YFSETQ. The CDR3 runs to 20 residues. The V and J ends lost 0 bases and 7 bases, in that order; junction bases with no gene match: 16. CDR3 loop: CASSLGAVRGLAGGLKEQYF. The CDR3 DNA is TGCGCCAGCAGCTTGGGCGCGGTACGGGGACTAGCGGGGGGGCTTAAGGAGCAGTACTTC.

The rearrangement joins TRBV15 to TRBJ1-5, with D unclear. Germline CDR1 is LNHNV and CDR2 is YYDKDF (reference sequence). Between the trimmed V and J ends, which lost 0 bases and 4 bases, there was a span of 16 bases. The CDR3 is made up of 17 amino acids. The CDR3 DNA sequence: TGTGCCACCAGCAGAGAAAGGGTCGATGTTTCTAATCAGCCCCAGCATTTT. It yields the protein CATSRERVDVSNQPQHF. Complete variable domain (other parts from reference TRBV15 and TRBJ1-5): DAMVIQNPRYQVTQFGKPVTLSCSQTLNHNVMYWYQQKSSQAPKLLFHYYDKDFNNEADTPDNFQSRRPNTSFCFLDIRSPGLGDTAMYLCATSRERVDVSNQPQHFGDGTRLSIL.

The gene calls are TRBV7-2 and TRBJ1-5; D may be TRBD1 (5 bases). The V and J ends lost 7 bases and 5 bases respectively, with 15 bases between them. The V gene's germline CDR1 is SGHTA and CDR2 FQGNSA. The CDR3 runs 14 residues. As DNA, the CDR3 is TGTGCCAGCACCCTAGGGGTTACGGATCAGCCCCAGCATTTT. It specifies CASTLGVTDQPQHF.

The chain is built from TRBV7-6 and TRBJ2-1; 9 nucleotides agree with TRBD2. The CDR3 contains 15 residues. V lost 5 bases, J lost 2 bases, and 4 bases stayed unmatched. Looked up from germline, CDR1 is SGHVS and CDR2 is FNYEAQ. CDR3 loop: CASSGGGGPYNEQFF. In DNA, the CDR3 is TGTGCCAGCAGCGGCGGGGGGGGCCCCTACAATGAGCAGTTCTTC. The complete variable domain, with remaining parts taken from reference TRBV7-6 and TRBJ2-1, reads GAGVSQSPRYKVTKRGQDVALRCDPISGHVSLYWYRQALGQGPEFLTYFNYEAQQDKSGLPNDRFSAERPEGSISTLTIQRTEQRDSAMYRCASSGGGGPYNEQFFGPGTRLTVL.

V is TRBV18 and J is TRBJ2-1; D is ambiguous. Trimming removed 3 bases at V and 6 bases at J, with 9 bases between. Germline assignment: CDR1 KGHSH and CDR2 LQKENI. The CDR3 length is 13 residues. The CDR3 is CASSPGSGNEQFF. In DNA, the CDR3 is TGTGCCAGCTCACCCGGAAGTGGCAATGAGCAGTTCTTC.

The rearrangement links TRBV25-1 to TRBJ2-3; weak D call: TRBD1 (5 bases). Between the trimmed V and J ends, which lost 3 bases and 2 bases, there was a span of 12 bases. This CDR3 comprises 15 residues. Per germline, CDR1 MGHDK and CDR2 SYGVNS. CDR3 region: CASSDRQGSTDTQYF. Written as DNA, the CDR3 is TGTGCCAGCAGTGATCGGCAGGGATCCACAGATACGCAGTATTTT.

The V call is TRBV5-4, the J call TRBJ2-1; maybe TRBD1 (6 bases). V lost 4 bases to trimming and J lost 7 bases, with 18 bases between them. CDR1 is SGHNT, CDR2 YYREEE, per germline (reference sequence). The CDR3 sequence is 15 residues long. CDR3 sequence (DNA): TGTGCCAGCAGCCGGGTAAGGGGGAAGGAAAATGAGCAGTTCTTC. Amino acids: CASSRVRGKENEQFF.

The chain combines TRBV20-1 with TRBJ2-3; 9 nucleotides align to TRBD2. V was pared by 6 bases and J by 2 bases, with 12 bases of the junction left unmatched. The CDR3 contains 16 residues. Germline V gives CDR1 DFQATT, CDR2 SNEGSKA (reference sequence). The CDR3 nucleotides read TGCAGTGCCAGTCCCCGGACTAGCGAGGACACAGATACGCAGTATTTT. Protein product: CSASPRTSEDTDTQYF.

The chain uses TRBV11-3 and TRBJ2-3; 11 nucleotides line up with TRBD2. The CDR3 covers 16 residues. Germline V gives CDR1 SGHNT, CDR2 YENEEA. Unmatched junction bases numbered 4, after V lost 5 bases and J lost 0 bases. The CDR3: CASSRRLAGSTDTQYF. The CDR3 coding sequence is TGTGCCAGCAGCCGACGACTAGCGGGGAGCACAGATACGCAGTATTTT.

This sequence joins TRBV19 and TRBJ1-2; TRBD1 matches 10 bases. Germline values: CDR1 LNHDA, CDR2 SQIVND (reference sequence). The CDR3 length is 13 residues. With 4 bases clipped from V and 8 bases from J, the junction kept 4 bases outside the gene matches. The CDR3 is CASSTTGGDGYTF. In nucleotides, the CDR3 is TGTGCCAGTAGTACGACAGGGGGCGACGGCTACACCTTC. Supplemented by reference TRBV19 and TRBJ1-2, the full variable domain reads DGGITQSPKYLFRKEGQNVTLSCEQNLNHDAMYWYRQDPGQGLRLIYYSQIVNDFQKGDIAEGYSVSREKKESFPLTVTSAQKNPTAFYLCASSTTGGDGYTFGSGTRLTVV.

This clone came up once. The rearrangement links TRBV7-2 to TRBJ1-6, with TRBD1 matching over 12 bases. V dropped 5 bases and J dropped 10; count of bases not matched to a gene: 6. CDR1 and CDR2 from the germline V gene are SGHTA and FQGNSA. The CDR3 spans 15 residues. The CDR3 here is CASSQRGTGGSPLHF. CDR3 nucleotide sequence: TGTGCCAGCAGCCAACGCGGGACAGGGGGCTCACCCCTCCACTTT.

The V gene is TRBV4-3, the J gene TRBJ1-2; D is unresolved. The CDR3 has 16 amino acids. Trimming stripped 0 bases from V and 7 bases from J, with 18 bases between. The germline V gene encodes CDR1 LGHNA and CDR2 YSLEER. CDR3 residues: CASSQDQAANPGGYTF. For the CDR3, the DNA is TGCGCCAGCAGCCAAGATCAGGCAGCCAATCCGGGTGGCTACACCTTC.

The chain joins TRBV5-1 to TRBJ1-1; D is ambiguous. Trimming cost V 4 bases and J 4 bases, with 11 bases left between them. This CDR3 is 13 amino acids long. Germline values: CDR1 SGHRS, CDR2 YFSETQ. The CDR3 bases are TGCGCCAGCAGCCAGATTCCAGGCACTGAAGCTTTCTTT. It yields the protein CASSQIPGTEAFF.

This chain's CDR3 is CASSLMGETQYF. In nucleotides, the CDR3 is TGTGCCAGCAGCTTAATGGGAGAGACCCAGTACTTC. The chain joins TRBV7-2 to TRBJ2-5; D remains ambiguous. V shed 2 bases and J shed 4 bases, with 5 bases lying between them. Germline V gene data show CDR1 as SGHTA and CDR2 as FQGNSA. This CDR3 region has 12 residues.

The J gene is TRBJ1-3, the V gene TRBV7-2; D is uncertain. Germline loops: CDR1 SGHTA, CDR2 FQGNSA. The length of the CDR3 is 14 residues. V was trimmed by 7 bases and J by 4 bases, leaving 14 bases between them. The CDR3 nucleotides read TGTGCCAGCATGCGGAGTAGGGCGGGAAACACCATATATTTT. Its translation: CASMRSRAGNTIYF.

The chain carries TRBV6-5 and TRBJ2-3; D not resolved. The CDR3 consists of 13 residues. Trimming cost V 2 bases and J 3 bases, with 6 bases left between them. Germline loops: CDR1 MNHEY, CDR2 SVGAGI. The CDR3 sequence is CASSYVETDTQYF. The CDR3 coding sequence is TGTGCCAGCAGTTACGTGGAAACAGATACGCAGTATTTT.

The rearrangement uses TRBV10-3 and TRBJ2-2; no firm D call. This CDR3 has 14 residues. V lost 2 bases and J 2 bases, leaving 6 bases between the germline ends. CDR1 is ENHRY, CDR2 SYGVKD, per germline. The CDR3 region is CAISEDPNTGELFF. The DNA of the CDR3 is TGTGCCATCAGTGAGGACCCCAACACCGGGGAGCTGTTTTTT.

The chain has TRBV4-3 and TRBJ1-4; perhaps TRBD1 as D (5 bases). Trimming took off 0 bases at V and 7 bases at J, with 18 bases between the two ends. The germline V gene has CDR1 LGHNA and CDR2 YSLEER. CDR3 size: 17 residues. CDR3 bases: TGCGCCAGCAGCCAAGATGTCCCCGGGACGGAGCGTGAAAAACTGTTTTTT. This codes for CASSQDVPGTEREKLFF.

The V gene is TRBV19, the J gene TRBJ1-5; D remains unclear. The germline V gene has CDR1 LNHDA and CDR2 SQIVND (reference sequence). Trimming left V 2 bases short and J 2 bases short, with 10 bases between. This CDR3 contains 15 residues. CDR3 bases: TGTGCCAGTAGTATAAGAGCGAGGGGCAATCAGCCCCAGCATTTT. This gives the protein CASSIRARGNQPQHF.

This chain uses TRBV5-1 with TRBJ2-3, with unresolved D. The CDR3 runs 15 residues. Germline V gives CDR1 SGHRS, CDR2 YFSETQ. V lost 1 base, J lost 3 bases, and 12 bases lay in between. Written as DNA, the CDR3 is TGCGCCAGCAGCTTGATGAGCCCCCGGACAGATACGCAGTATTTT. Protein: CASSLMSPRTDTQYF.

The J gene is TRBJ1-5, the V gene TRBV6-4, with D possibly matching TRBD1 (6 bases). Trimming pared 4 bases from V and 5 bases from J, leaving 12 bases between. This CDR3 spans 14 amino acids. CDR1 MRHNA and CDR2 SNTAGT come from the germline V gene. CDR3 sequence: CASSVEAGDQPQHF. DNA for the CDR3: TGTGCCAGCAGTGTGGAGGCAGGGGATCAGCCCCAGCATTTT.

The J gene is TRBJ1-2, the V gene TRBV19; no definite D call. The germline CDR1 and CDR2 sequences are LNHDA and SQIVND (reference sequence). V was shortened by 4 bases and J by 9 bases, with 21 bases between the two germline ends. The CDR3 contains 15 residues. CDR3 nucleotide sequence: TGTGCCAGTAGTAACCCTACACCTACCCCCCGTCGCTACACCTTC. Protein sequence: CASSNPTPTPRRYTF. Complete variable domain (other parts from reference TRBV19 and TRBJ1-2): DGGITQSPKYLFRKEGQNVTLSCEQNLNHDAMYWYRQDPGQGLRLIYYSQIVNDFQKGDIAEGYSVSREKKESFPLTVTSAQKNPTAFYLCASSNPTPTPRRYTFGSGTRLTVV.

V usage is TRBV28 and J usage is TRBJ2-7, with 7 bases fitting TRBD1. With V trimmed by 3 bases and J by 3 bases, 5 bases remained unmatched. The CDR3 totals 14 residues. Germline V gene lookup returns CDR1 MDHEN and CDR2 SYDVKM. The CDR3 nucleotides are TGTGCCAGCAGTTTTGGACAGGATTACTACGAGCAGTACTTC. Its protein product is CASSFGQDYYEQYF. Using reference TRBV28 and TRBJ2-7 for the parts outside the CDR3, the full variable domain is DVKVTQSSRYLVKRTGEKVFLECVQDMDHENMFWYRQDPGLGLRLIYFSYDVKMKEKGDIPEGYSVSREKKERFSLILESASTNQTSMYLCASSFGQDYYEQYFGPGTRLTVT.

There are a few counts of this clone. The chain links TRBV18 to TRBJ1-3, with D perhaps matching TRBD1 (5 bases). The V gene's germline CDR1 is KGHSH and CDR2 LQKENI. Trimming pared 4 bases from V and 4 bases from J, leaving 14 bases between. CDR3 size: 15 residues. CDR3 amino acids: CASSLSGATGNTIYF. CDR3 coding DNA: TGTGCCAGCTCACTCTCCGGGGCGACGGGAAACACCATATATTTT.

The chain carries TRBV25-1 and TRBJ2-7; D could derive from TRBD1 or TRBD2 (5 bases each). This CDR3 is 13 amino acids long. The V gene's germline CDR1 is MGHDK and CDR2 SYGVNS. The ends were cut back, 5 bases at V and 5 bases at J, with 13 bases in the middle. In nucleotides, the CDR3 is TGTGCCAGCAGTTTGGCCGGGGCCAACGAGCAGTACTTC. Amino acid sequence: CASSLAGANEQYF.

For this clone: This specimen includes other DNA sequences encoding the same CDR3. The chain couples TRBV9 to TRBJ1-1; D not resolved. The ends were cut back, 0 bases at V and 1 base at J, with 4 bases in the middle. This CDR3 comprises 13 residues. Germline CDR1 and CDR2: SGDLS and YYNGEE. The CDR3 nucleotides are TGTGCCAGCAGCGTAGCAGGGAACACTGAAGCTTTCTTT. This encodes CASSVAGNTEAFF. The entire variable domain, with the rest obtained from reference TRBV9 and TRBJ1-1, is as follows: DSGVTQTPKHLITATGQRVTLRCSPRSGDLSVYWYQQSLDQGLQFLIQYYNGEERAKGNILERFSAQQFPDLHSELNLSSLELGDSALYFCASSVAGNTEAFFGQGTRLTVV.